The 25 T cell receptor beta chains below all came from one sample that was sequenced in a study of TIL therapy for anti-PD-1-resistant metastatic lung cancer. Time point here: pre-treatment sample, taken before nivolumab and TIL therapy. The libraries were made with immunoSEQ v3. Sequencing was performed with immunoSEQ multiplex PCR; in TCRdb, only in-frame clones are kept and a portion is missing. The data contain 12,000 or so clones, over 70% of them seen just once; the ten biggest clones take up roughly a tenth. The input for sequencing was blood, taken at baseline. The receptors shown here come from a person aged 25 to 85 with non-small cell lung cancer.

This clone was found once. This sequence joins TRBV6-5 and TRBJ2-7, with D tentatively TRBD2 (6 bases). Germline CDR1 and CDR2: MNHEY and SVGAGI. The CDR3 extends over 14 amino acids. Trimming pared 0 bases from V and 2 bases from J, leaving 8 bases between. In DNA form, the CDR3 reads TGTGCCAGCAGTTACTCGGGACTCACCTACGAGCAGTACTTC. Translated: CASSYSGLTYEQYF.

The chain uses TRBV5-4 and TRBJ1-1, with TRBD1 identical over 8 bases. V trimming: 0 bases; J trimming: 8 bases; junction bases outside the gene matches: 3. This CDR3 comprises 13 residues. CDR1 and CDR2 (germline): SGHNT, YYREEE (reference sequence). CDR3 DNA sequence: TGTGCCAGCAGCTTGGTTACAGGGGGAGAAGCTTTCTTT. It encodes CASSLVTGGEAFF.

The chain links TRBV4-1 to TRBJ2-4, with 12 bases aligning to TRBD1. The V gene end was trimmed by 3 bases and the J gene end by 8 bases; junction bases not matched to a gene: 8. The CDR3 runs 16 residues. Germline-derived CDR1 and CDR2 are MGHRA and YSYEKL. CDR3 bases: TGCGCCAGCAGCCAGCTGCCGGGACAGGGGGCCTACATTCAGTACTTC. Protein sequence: CASSQLPGQGAYIQYF.

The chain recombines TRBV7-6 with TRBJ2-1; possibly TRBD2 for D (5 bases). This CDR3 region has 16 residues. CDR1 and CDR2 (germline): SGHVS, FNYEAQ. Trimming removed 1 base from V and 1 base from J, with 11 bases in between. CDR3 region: CASSLGREPSYNEQFF. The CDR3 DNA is TGTGCCAGCAGCTTAGGACGGGAACCTTCCTACAATGAGCAGTTCTTC.

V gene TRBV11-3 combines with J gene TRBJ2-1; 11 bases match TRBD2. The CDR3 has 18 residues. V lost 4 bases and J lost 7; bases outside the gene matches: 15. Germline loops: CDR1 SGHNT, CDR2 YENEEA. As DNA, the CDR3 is TGTGCCAGCAGCTCGGGGGGGGCCACTAGCGGGAGATTGAATGAGCAGTTCTTC. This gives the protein CASSSGGATSGRLNEQFF.

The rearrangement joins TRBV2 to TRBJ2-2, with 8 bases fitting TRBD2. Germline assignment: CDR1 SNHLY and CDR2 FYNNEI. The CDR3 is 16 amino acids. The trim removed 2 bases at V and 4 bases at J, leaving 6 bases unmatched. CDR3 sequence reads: CASSETASGFTGELFF. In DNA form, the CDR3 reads TGTGCCAGCAGTGAAACGGCTAGCGGGTTCACCGGGGAGCTGTTTTTT.

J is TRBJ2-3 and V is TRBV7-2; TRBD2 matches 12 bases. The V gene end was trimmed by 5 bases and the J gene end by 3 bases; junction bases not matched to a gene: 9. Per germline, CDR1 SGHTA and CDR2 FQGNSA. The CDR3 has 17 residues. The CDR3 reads CASSQSILAGGTDTQYF. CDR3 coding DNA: TGTGCCAGCAGCCAAAGCATACTAGCGGGAGGAACAGATACGCAGTATTTT.

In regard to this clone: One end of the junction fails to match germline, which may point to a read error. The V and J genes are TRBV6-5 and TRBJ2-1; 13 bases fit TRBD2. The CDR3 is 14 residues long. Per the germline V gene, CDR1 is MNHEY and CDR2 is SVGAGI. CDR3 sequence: CASSSTSGRAPSVF. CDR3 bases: TGTGCCAGCAGTTCAACTAGCGGGAGGGCCCCCAGCGTCTTC.

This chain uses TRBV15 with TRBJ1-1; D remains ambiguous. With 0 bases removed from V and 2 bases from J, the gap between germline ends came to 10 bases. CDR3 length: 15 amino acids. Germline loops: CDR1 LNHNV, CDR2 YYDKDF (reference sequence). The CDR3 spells CATSREGSLNTEAFF. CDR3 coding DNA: TGTGCCACCAGCAGAGAGGGCAGCTTAAACACTGAAGCTTTCTTT.

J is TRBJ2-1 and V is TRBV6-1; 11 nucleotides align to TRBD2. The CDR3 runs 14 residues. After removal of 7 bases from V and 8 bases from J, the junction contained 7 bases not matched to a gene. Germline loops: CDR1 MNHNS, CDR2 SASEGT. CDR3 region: CASKRLAGFYEQFF. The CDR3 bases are TGTGCCAGCAAAAGACTAGCGGGATTCTATGAGCAGTTCTTC.

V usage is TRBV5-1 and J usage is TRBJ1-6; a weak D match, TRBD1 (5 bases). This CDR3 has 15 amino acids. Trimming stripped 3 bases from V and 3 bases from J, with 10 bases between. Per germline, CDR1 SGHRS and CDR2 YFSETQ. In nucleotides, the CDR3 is TGCGCCAGCAGCTCAAGACAGCTCTATAATTCACCCCTCCACTTT. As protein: CASSSRQLYNSPLHF.

In nucleotides, the CDR3 is TGTGCCAGCAGCTATGGACAGGGGGCGCGATTCGGCTACACCTTC. Translated: CASSYGQGARFGYTF. The V call is TRBV7-8, the J call TRBJ1-2; 11 bases line up with TRBD1. The CDR3 runs 15 residues. J gave up 8 bases and V 4 bases, and 9 bases lay outside the gene matches. Germline V gene data show CDR1 as SGHVS and CDR2 as FQNEAQ.

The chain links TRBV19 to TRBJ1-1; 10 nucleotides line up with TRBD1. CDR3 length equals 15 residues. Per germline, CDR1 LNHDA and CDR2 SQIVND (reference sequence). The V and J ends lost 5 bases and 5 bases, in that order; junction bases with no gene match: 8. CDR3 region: CASSSGQGGRTEAFF. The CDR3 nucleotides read TGTGCCAGTAGTTCCGGACAGGGGGGTAGGACTGAAGCTTTCTTT.

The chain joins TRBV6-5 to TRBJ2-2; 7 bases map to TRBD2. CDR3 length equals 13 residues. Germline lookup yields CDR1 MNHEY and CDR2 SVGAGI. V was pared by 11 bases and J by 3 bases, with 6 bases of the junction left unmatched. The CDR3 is CAAGLRDTGELFF. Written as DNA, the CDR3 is TGTGCCGCGGGACTACGGGACACCGGGGAGCTGTTTTTT.

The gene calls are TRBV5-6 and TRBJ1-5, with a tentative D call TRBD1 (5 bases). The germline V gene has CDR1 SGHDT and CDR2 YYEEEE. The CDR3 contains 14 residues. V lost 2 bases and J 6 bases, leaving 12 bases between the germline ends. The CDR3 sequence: CASSFGGGSQPQHF. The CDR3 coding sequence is TGTGCCAGCAGCTTTGGGGGGGGTAGTCAGCCCCAGCATTTT.

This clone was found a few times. CDR3 nucleotide sequence: TGCGCCAGCAGCTTGGTCGTGGGGGGACCCTACGAGCAGTACTTC. As protein: CASSLVVGGPYEQYF. V and J are TRBV5-1 and TRBJ2-7; perhaps TRBD2 as D (6 bases). Germline V lookup: CDR1 SGHRS, CDR2 YFSETQ. The CDR3 runs to 15 residues. With 0 bases removed from V and 2 bases from J, the gap between germline ends came to 12 bases.

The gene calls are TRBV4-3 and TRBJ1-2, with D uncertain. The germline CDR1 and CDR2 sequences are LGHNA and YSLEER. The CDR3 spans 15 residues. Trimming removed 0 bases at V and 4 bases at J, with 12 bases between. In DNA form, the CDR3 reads TGCGCCAGCAGCCAAGATCCCAAGGGTGCCTATGGCTACACCTTC. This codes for CASSQDPKGAYGYTF.

CDR3 residues: CASSLGGTGYIQYF. The CDR3 nucleotides read TGTGCCAGCAGCTTAGGCGGGACAGGGTACATTCAGTACTTC. This chain joins TRBV7-2 and TRBJ2-4; TRBD1 matches 9 bases. With V trimmed by 1 base and J by 8 bases, 3 bases remained unmatched. The CDR3 is 14 residues long. Germline CDR1 is SGHTA and CDR2 is FQGNSA. Complete variable domain (other parts from reference TRBV7-2 and TRBJ2-4): GAGVSQSPSNKVTEKGKDVELRCDPISGHTALYWYRQSLGQGLEFLIYFQGNSAPDKSGLPSDRFSAERTGGSVSTLTIQRTQQEDSAVYLCASSLGGTGYIQYFGAGTRLSVL.

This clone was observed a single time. CDR3 coding DNA: TGTGCCAGCAGCACAGGGACGCTGAGCTCCTACAATGAGCAGTTCTTC. Encoded protein: CASSTGTLSSYNEQFF. The J gene is TRBJ2-1, the V gene TRBV5-8, with D possibly TRBD1 on 6 matching bases. Germline V gives CDR1 SGHTS, CDR2 YDEGEE. Trimming pared 4 bases from V and 0 bases from J, leaving 14 bases between. The CDR3 is 16 residues long.

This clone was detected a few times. The CDR3 DNA follows: TGTGCCAGCAGCGGACAGAGCAATCAGCCCCAGCATTTT. Encoded protein: CASSGQSNQPQHF. The chain has TRBV7-6 and TRBJ1-5; D may be TRBD1 (6 bases). The V gene lost 5 bases and the J gene lost 1 base, with 6 bases spanning the gap. Germline loops: CDR1 SGHVS, CDR2 FNYEAQ. The CDR3 runs 13 residues.

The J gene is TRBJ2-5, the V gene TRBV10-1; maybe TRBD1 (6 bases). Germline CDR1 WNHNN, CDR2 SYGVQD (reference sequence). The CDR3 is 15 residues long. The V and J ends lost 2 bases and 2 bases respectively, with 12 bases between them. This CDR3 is CASSEQGTGQETQYF. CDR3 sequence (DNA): TGCGCCAGCAGTGAGCAGGGGACGGGGCAAGAGACCCAGTACTTC.

The CDR3, as DNA: TGTGCCAGCAGTTACGGCGGGGGCCACACTGAAGCTTTCTTT. It encodes CASSYGGGHTEAFF. The rearrangement uses TRBV6-6 and TRBJ1-1, with a possible D match to TRBD1 (6 bases). The germline gives CDR1 MNHNY, CDR2 SVGAGI (reference sequence). Trimming left V 2 bases short and J 3 bases short, with 10 bases between. The CDR3 sequence is 14 residues long.

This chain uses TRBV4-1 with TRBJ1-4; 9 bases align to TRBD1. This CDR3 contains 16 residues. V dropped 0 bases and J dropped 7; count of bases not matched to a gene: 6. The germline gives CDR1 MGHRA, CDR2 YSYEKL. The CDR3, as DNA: TGCGCCAGCAGCCAAGAGTTCGGGACAGGGTTTGAAAAACTGTTTTTT. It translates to CASSQEFGTGFEKLFF.

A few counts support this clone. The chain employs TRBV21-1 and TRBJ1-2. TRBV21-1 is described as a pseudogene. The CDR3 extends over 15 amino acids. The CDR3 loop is CASSKGGIRLYGYTF. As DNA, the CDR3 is TGTGCCAGCAGCAAAGGTGGCATACGGCTCTATGGCTACACCTTC.

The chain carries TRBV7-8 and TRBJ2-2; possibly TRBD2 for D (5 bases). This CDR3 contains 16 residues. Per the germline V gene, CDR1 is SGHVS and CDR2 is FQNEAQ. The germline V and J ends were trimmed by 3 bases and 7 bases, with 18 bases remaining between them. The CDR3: CASSLGEGYGDGELFF. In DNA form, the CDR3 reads TGTGCCAGCAGCTTGGGAGAAGGCTACGGGGACGGGGAGCTGTTTTTT.